This TCR beta chain originates from a study of CD8+CD57+ T cells in acquired aplastic anemia. The TCR beta profiling, which covered VDJ combination and CDR3 sequence, was carried out using genomic DNA as the template. TCRdb analysed the reads with MiXCR anew, one entry per CDR3 protein. The table records around 170,000 distinct CDR3 sequences, around 60% of them present only once. Germline V CDR1 and CDR2: ENHRY, SYGVKD. Trimming stripped 1 base from V and 5 bases from J, with 3 bases between. CDR3 length equals 12 residues. The sequence derives from a human donor in good health. Sequenced input: sorted CD4+, CD8+, or CD8+CD57+ T cells (not recorded which) from PBMCs. V gene TRBV10-3 combines with J gene TRBJ1-5; D not resolved. In DNA, the CDR3 is TGTGCCATCAGTGAGTGGGATCAGCCCCAGCATTTT. Its translation: CAISEWDQPQHF.